One TCR beta chain is described in this entry. Its antigen is undetermined. The V gene lost 2 bases and the J gene lost 3 bases, with 11 bases spanning the gap. This CDR3 is 14 amino acids long. The germline gives CDR1 ENHRY, CDR2 SYGVKD. Extracted RNA was reverse transcribed, and the resulting cDNA served as sequencing template. Using immunoSEQ multiplex PCR, the repertoire was profiled, and TCRdb retains in-frame clones only, with some absent. The sample comprises over 200,000 clones, more than 45% of which are singletons, and 0.4% to 0.55% rests with the top ten. Isolation of CD4+ and CD8+ T cells from PBMCs was achieved by sorting. These data come from a study of CD8+ T cells in alopecia areata. Turning to the study itself: Tofacitinib therapy took 6 to 18 months; 6 months off drug came after. General study points: The study found higher clonality in lesional than normal scalp, especially in alopecia totalis/universalis. The study also sequences resident alphabeta T cells of normal skin in scalp samples.

The sequencing used CD4+ T cells sorted from blood, collected at week 0. The clonotype was recovered from a human donor with alopecia areata. This chain links TRBV10-3 with TRBJ2-7; either TRBD1 or TRBD2 may fit D (5 bases each). The CDR3 loop is CAISEMGVGYEQYF. The DNA of the CDR3 is TGTGCCATCAGTGAGATGGGGGTTGGCTACGAGCAGTACTTC.